The T cell receptor beta chain described here comes from a study of tumor-infiltrating lymphocytes in localized non-small cell lung cancer. In its sample, this clone was seen once. Its antigen remains unknown. The CDR3 covers 17 residues. Germline CDR1 reads LGHNA; CDR2 reads YSLEER. V lost 4 bases to trimming and J lost 3 bases, with 22 bases between them. Study results and limitations: Available tissue quantity limited TCR sequencing to a patient subset. Different pieces of the same tissue were used for each assay.

The method was immunoSEQ multiplex PCR; TCRdb's version includes in-frame clones alone and lacks a portion of them. The sample contains 10,000 to 13,000 clones, about 62% of which appear only once. The clonotype originates from a human donor with non-small cell lung cancer. Sequenced input: lung tumor tissue. The V call is TRBV4-3, the J call TRBJ2-7, with D possibly being TRBD1 or TRBD2 (5 bases each). CDR3 nucleotides: TGCGCCAGCAGCCTAACCAGGGAGAGAGGTATTCGCTACGAGCAGTACTTC. Translating it yields CASSLTRERGIRYEQYF.